This TCR beta chain was captured by sequencing in a study of blood T cell repertoires in COVID-19. About the study: The origin of the acute and convalescent COVID-19 samples was the United States, Italy and Spain. From T cells, B-cell-depleted T cells, or PBMCs came the material, which was cDNA or gDNA.

Per the authors' pipeline: Estimation of nucleated cell counts was performed using reference gene primer amplification. This table comes from immunoSEQ multiplex PCR, and its TCRdb copy is limited to in-frame clones, with some not included. The V and J calls and the clone size are those of that table, but D and trimming were determined from the DNA. Seen here are more than 95,000 clones, about nine tenths observed once, and the top ten hold less than 2%. Germline V gives CDR1 MNHEY, CDR2 SMNVEV (reference sequence). The V segment lost 7 bases and the J segment 0 bases; nucleotides outside the gene matches: 7. This CDR3 region has 15 residues.

The TCR was taken from a man aged 55-75 years with acute or convalescent COVID-19. This chain connects TRBV27 to TRBJ1-1; 8 nucleotides agree with TRBD1. The sequenced sample was peripheral blood. CDR3: CASIDRGQLNTEAFF. The CDR3 bases are TGTGCCAGCATCGACAGGGGCCAGCTGAACACTGAAGCTTTCTTT.